The following is a T cell receptor (beta chain) sequence with its context. Several immunoSEQ plates held equal portions of the genomic DNA taken from each subset. The input for sorted-subset replicate PCRs was around 210 ng DNA, some 30,000 T cell genomes. The data were produced by immunoSEQ multiplex PCR, yet TCRdb's version contains in-frame clones alone and is incomplete. The top ten clones hold more than 0.1% of a sample with approximately 2.4 million clones, 90% to 97% of them seen once. HIV-negative, healthy adults without recent acute infections or vaccinations were the donors. Everyone who donated was a Caucasian adult who lived in Nashville, Tennessee. J was trimmed by 3 bases and V by 2 bases; bases with no gene match: 8. The CDR3 length is 17 residues. Germline CDR1 and CDR2: SEHNR and FQNEAQ (reference sequence). This specimen belongs to a study of shared clonotypes between healthy human individuals.

This rearrangement joins TRBV7-9 to TRBJ1-4, with 8 bases fitting TRBD1. This TCR derives from a man between 18 and 29 years old in good health. The sequenced sample was naive CD4+ T cells sorted from blood. Subset of the sample: CD45RA+ positively selected. The CDR3 DNA reads as TGTGCCAGCAGCTTACTAGGTCCGGACAGGGCTAATGAAAAACTGTTTTTT. Translated, it gives CASSLLGPDRANEKLFF. Using reference TRBV7-9 and TRBJ1-4 for the parts outside the CDR3, the full variable domain is DTGVSQNPRHKITKRGQNVTFRCDPISEHNRLYWYRQTLGQGPEFLTYFQNEAQLEKSRLLSDRFSAERPKGSFSTLEIQRTEQGDSAMYLCASSLLGPDRANEKLFFGSGTQLSVL.